These 25 T cell receptor beta chains originate from one sample sequenced in a study of blood T cell repertoires in COVID-19. This table comes from immunoSEQ multiplex PCR, and its TCRdb copy is limited to in-frame clones, with some not included. The sample yields 100,000 to 150,000 clones, 80% seen once. Source material: peripheral blood. Every receptor here comes from a man aged 70 or older with acute or convalescent COVID-19.

This clone was observed a few times. This chain links TRBV5-1 with TRBJ1-4; no firm D call. Germline CDR1 SGHRS, CDR2 YFSETQ. The CDR3 has 13 residues. V lost 4 bases to trimming and J lost 3 bases, with 7 bases between them. CDR3 sequence: CASSREANEKLFF. The CDR3 bases are TGCGCCAGCAGCAGGGAGGCTAATGAAAAACTGTTTTTT.

The DNA of the CDR3 is TGCAGCGTTGCAGGGGGCACCGGGGAGCTGTTTTTT. As protein: CSVAGGTGELFF. V gene TRBV29-1 combines with J gene TRBJ2-2; 7 positions agree with TRBD1. The CDR3 consists of 12 residues. The germline V gene encodes CDR1 SQVTM and CDR2 ANQGSEA. The trim removed 4 bases at V and 4 bases at J, leaving 0 bases unmatched.

This clone was counted a few times. The chain's CDR3 is CASRSLEAEAFF. CDR3 sequence (DNA): TGTGCCAGCAGGTCGCTGGAGGCTGAAGCTTTCTTT. The V and J genes are TRBV11-2 and TRBJ1-1; D gene unclear. The CDR3 totals 12 residues. Germline lookup yields CDR1 SGHAT and CDR2 FQNNGV. V lost 6 bases to trimming and J lost 6 bases, with 11 bases between them.

V gene TRBV7-6 combines with J gene TRBJ2-1; 11 nucleotides match TRBD1. V lost 5 bases and J lost 9; bases outside the gene matches: 9. This CDR3 region has 15 residues. Germline assignment: CDR1 SGHVS and CDR2 FNYEAQ. The CDR3 coding sequence is TGTGCCAGCAGCCTCCGGGACAGGGGGGTTGCTGAGCAGTTCTTC. Its protein product is CASSLRDRGVAEQFF.

The chain employs TRBV4-1 and TRBJ2-7; possible D gene TRBD1, 6 bases. This CDR3 spans 15 amino acids. Germline lookup yields CDR1 MGHRA and CDR2 YSYEKL. V was shortened by 4 bases and J by 7 bases, with 20 bases between the two germline ends. CDR3 nucleotide sequence: TGCGCCAGCAGCCTAGACGACAGGCAGGGTAAGGAGCAGTACTTC. This translates into CASSLDDRQGKEQYF.

The gene calls are TRBV16 and TRBJ2-3, with TRBD2 matching over 11 bases. The CDR3 totals 15 residues. Germline trimming cut 4 bases from V and 4 bases from J; bases unmatched to any gene: 4. In germline, CDR1 is KGHSY, CDR2 FQNENV. CDR3 loop: CASSLGLAGPDTQYF. The CDR3 bases are TGTGCCAGCAGCCTCGGACTAGCGGGTCCAGATACGCAGTATTTT.

The chain couples TRBV7-9 to TRBJ2-7, with D uncertain. V shed 4 bases and J shed 5 bases, with 9 bases lying between them. This CDR3 contains 12 residues. The germline gives CDR1 SEHNR, CDR2 FQNEAQ (reference sequence). The chain's CDR3 is CASSSNNNEQYF. Written as DNA, the CDR3 is TGTGCCAGCAGCTCAAACAACAACGAGCAGTACTTC.

The chain's CDR3 is CASSLTGLSGANVLTF. CDR3 DNA sequence: TGCGCCAGCAGCTTAACAGGGCTCTCTGGGGCCAACGTCCTGACTTTC. J is TRBJ2-6 and V is TRBV5-1; D might be TRBD1 (6 bases). This CDR3 is 16 amino acids long. Trimming shortened V by 2 bases and J by 0 bases, and 9 bases separated the two germline ends. Germline V gives CDR1 SGHRS, CDR2 YFSETQ.

The chain employs TRBV7-9 and TRBJ1-1, with TRBD1 matching 8 bases. The junction had 0 bases not matched to a gene; V was cut back by 1 base and J by 8 bases. The CDR3 loop spans 12 amino acids. Germline V lookup: CDR1 SEHNR, CDR2 FQNEAQ (reference sequence). CDR3 sequence: CASSLGTGEAFF. For the CDR3, the DNA is TGTGCCAGCAGCTTAGGGACAGGGGAAGCTTTCTTT.

Written as DNA, the CDR3 is TGTGCCAGCAGTTTGGTCCAGATCAACACCGGGGAGCTGTTTTTT. This codes for CASSLVQINTGELFF. This chain links TRBV6-6 with TRBJ2-2; unclear D gene. The CDR3 sequence is 15 residues long. Germline-derived CDR1 and CDR2 are MNHNY and SVGAGI (reference sequence). V was pared by 4 bases and J by 2 bases, with 11 bases between.

This clone appeared a few times. CDR3 sequence: CASSLGDRGGTEAFF. CDR3 sequence (DNA): TGTGCCAGCAGCTTAGGGGACAGGGGAGGGACTGAAGCTTTCTTT. The rearrangement joins TRBV7-8 to TRBJ1-1, with 10 nucleotides matching TRBD1. CDR3 size: 15 residues. V lost 1 base to trimming and J lost 5 bases; unmatched junction nucleotides: 4. The germline V gene has CDR1 SGHVS and CDR2 FQNEAQ.

As to this clone: Other DNA sequences within the sample encode an identical CDR3. The chain carries TRBV20-1 and TRBJ2-7; D perhaps matches TRBD1 (5 bases). The CDR3 is made up of 11 amino acids. V lost 3 bases, J lost 5 bases, and 8 bases lay in between. In germline, CDR1 is DFQATT, CDR2 SNEGSKA (reference sequence). The DNA for the CDR3 is TGCAGTGCTAGGTCAGGGCACGAGCAGTACTTC. Protein sequence: CSARSGHEQYF.

J is TRBJ1-1 and V is TRBV3-1 (or the pseudogene TRBV3-2); 9 bases fit TRBD1. Germline trimming cut 6 bases from V and 4 bases from J; bases unmatched to any gene: 6. The CDR3 loop spans 14 amino acids. The V gene's germline CDR1 is LGHDT and CDR2 YNNKEL (reference sequence). The CDR3 region is CASSQQGAVTEAFF. CDR3 nucleotide sequence: TGTGCCAGCAGTCAACAGGGGGCTGTCACTGAAGCTTTCTTT.

The V and J genes are TRBV7-2 and TRBJ2-3, with 7 bases lining up with TRBD2. CDR3 length equals 13 residues. Losses at the gene ends were 4 bases for V and 9 bases for J; bases not matched to a gene: 7. CDR1 and CDR2 (germline): SGHTA, FQGNSA. CDR3 region: CASSSVGGGTQYF. Written as DNA, the CDR3 is TGTGCCAGCAGCTCCGTGGGGGGAGGGACGCAGTATTTT.

J is TRBJ1-4 and V is TRBV5-1, with 9 bases fitting TRBD1. Germline trimming cut 4 bases from V and 7 bases from J; bases unmatched to any gene: 8. CDR3 length equals 15 residues. In germline, CDR1 is SGHRS, CDR2 YFSETQ. CDR3 in DNA: TGCGCCAGCAGCGGGGGGGACAGGGATGGTGAAAAACTGTTTTTT. Amino acid sequence: CASSGGDRDGEKLFF.

The chain combines TRBV3-1 (or the pseudogene TRBV3-2) with TRBJ2-2; TRBD1 aligns across 7 bases. This CDR3 is 16 amino acids long. With 3 bases clipped from V and 3 bases from J, the junction kept 7 bases outside the gene matches. CDR1 and CDR2 (germline): LGHDT, YNNKEL (reference sequence). CDR3 sequence reads: CASSHLHQGDTGELFF. The CDR3 region has the DNA TGTGCCAGCAGCCACTTACACCAGGGGGACACCGGGGAGCTGTTTTTT.

This chain connects TRBV4-1 to TRBJ2-3, with 7 positions matching TRBD1. There are 17 residues in the CDR3. Trimming took 2 bases from V and 6 from J; bases not matched to a gene: 14. Germline loops: CDR1 MGHRA, CDR2 YSYEKL. CDR3 nucleotides: TGCGCCAGCAGCCAACGCCTGACAGGGAGCCCTCCGGATACGCAGTATTTT. It encodes CASSQRLTGSPPDTQYF.

The chain carries TRBV30 and TRBJ1-1, with D perhaps TRBD1 (6 bases). V was cut by 2 bases and J by 3 bases, with 22 bases left in between. Germline lookup yields CDR1 GTSNPN and CDR2 SVGIG (reference sequence). The CDR3 has 17 amino acids. As DNA, the CDR3 is TGTGCCTGGAGTAGGGGACGGCTAGCCCCAGGGGACACTGAAGCTTTCTTT. This gives the protein CAWSRGRLAPGDTEAFF.

The chain links TRBV5-8 to TRBJ1-5; 7 nucleotides match TRBD1. This CDR3 comprises 16 residues. Trimming at V came to 0 bases and at J to 3 bases, leaving 6 bases not matched to a gene. The germline gives CDR1 SGHTS, CDR2 YDEGEE. The CDR3 loop reads CASSLGRTGSNQPQHF. CDR3 nucleotides: TGTGCCAGCAGCTTGGGTAGGACAGGTTCCAATCAGCCCCAGCATTTT.

V and J are TRBV5-1 and TRBJ2-5; 8 bases are shared with TRBD1. Germline values: CDR1 SGHRS, CDR2 YFSETQ. The CDR3 has 17 residues. J gave up 4 bases and V 0 bases, and 11 bases lay outside the gene matches. The CDR3, as DNA: TGCGCCAGCAGCTTGGCCAGAACAGGGGGAGGAGGAGAGACCCAGTACTTC. Its protein is CASSLARTGGGGETQYF.

This clone has just a few counts. The chain is built from TRBV20-1 and TRBJ2-7, with a possible D match to TRBD1 (6 bases). With 3 bases removed from V and 5 bases from J, the gap between germline ends came to 11 bases. The CDR3 totals 12 residues. Per the germline V gene, CDR1 is DFQATT and CDR2 is SNEGSKA (reference sequence). The CDR3: CSASNRDHEQYF. CDR3 nucleotide sequence: TGCAGTGCTAGTAACAGGGACCACGAGCAGTACTTC.

V gene TRBV19 combines with J gene TRBJ2-1, with 8 bases fitting TRBD2. This CDR3 contains 12 residues. The junction had 7 bases not matched to a gene; V was cut back by 3 bases and J by 15 bases. Germline assignment: CDR1 LNHDA and CDR2 SQIVND (reference sequence). CDR3 amino acids: CASSIFRGGPFF. The CDR3 coding sequence is TGTGCCAGTAGTATCTTTCGGGGGGGCCCGTTCTTC.

The chain joins TRBV5-6 to TRBJ1-3; 8 positions match TRBD1. Trimming took 2 bases from V and 0 from J; bases not matched to a gene: 1. CDR3 length: 15 amino acids. CDR1 SGHDT and CDR2 YYEEEE come from the germline V gene. CDR3 nucleotides: TGTGCCAGCAGCTTTCAGGGGGCCTCTGGAAACACCATATATTTT. The encoded protein is CASSFQGASGNTIYF.

This chain connects TRBV12-3 or TRBV12-4 to TRBJ1-1; weak D call: TRBD1 (6 bases). The CDR3 runs 13 residues. V dropped 7 bases and J dropped 1 base, with 10 bases sitting between them. As DNA, the CDR3 is TGTGCCAGCACCGGACAGACGAACACTGAAGCTTTCTTT. Amino acid sequence: CASTGQTNTEAFF.

This chain links TRBV24-1 with TRBJ2-7; tentatively, D is TRBD1 (6 bases). Between the trimmed V and J ends, which lost 7 bases and 7 bases, there was a span of 19 bases. Germline values: CDR1 KGHDR, CDR2 SFDVKD. There are 14 residues in the CDR3. The CDR3 region is CATSPNQGPREQYF. CDR3 DNA: TGTGCCACCAGCCCTAATCAGGGGCCCAGGGAGCAGTACTTC.